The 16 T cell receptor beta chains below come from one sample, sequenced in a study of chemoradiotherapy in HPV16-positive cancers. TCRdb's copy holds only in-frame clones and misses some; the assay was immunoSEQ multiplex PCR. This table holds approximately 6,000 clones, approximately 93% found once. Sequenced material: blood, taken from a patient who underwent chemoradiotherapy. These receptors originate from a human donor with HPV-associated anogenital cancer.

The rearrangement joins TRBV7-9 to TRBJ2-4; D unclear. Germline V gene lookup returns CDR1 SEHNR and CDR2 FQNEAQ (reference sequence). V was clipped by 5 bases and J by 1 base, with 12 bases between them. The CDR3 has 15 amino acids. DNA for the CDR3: TGTGCCAGCAGCAGTGACGGTGGGGCCAAAAACATTCAGTACTTC. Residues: CASSSDGGAKNIQYF.

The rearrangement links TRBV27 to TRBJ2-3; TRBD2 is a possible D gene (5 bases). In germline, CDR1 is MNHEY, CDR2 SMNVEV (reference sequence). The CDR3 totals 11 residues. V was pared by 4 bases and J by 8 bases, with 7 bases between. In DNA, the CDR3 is TGTGCCAGCAGTTCCGAGGGTACGCAGTATTTT. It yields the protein CASSSEGTQYF.

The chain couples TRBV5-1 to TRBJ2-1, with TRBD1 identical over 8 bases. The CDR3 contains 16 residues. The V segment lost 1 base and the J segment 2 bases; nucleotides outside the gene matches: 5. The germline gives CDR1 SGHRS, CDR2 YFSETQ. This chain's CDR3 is CASSLTGGLPYNEQFF. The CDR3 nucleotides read TGCGCCAGCAGCTTGACAGGGGGTCTTCCCTACAATGAGCAGTTCTTC.

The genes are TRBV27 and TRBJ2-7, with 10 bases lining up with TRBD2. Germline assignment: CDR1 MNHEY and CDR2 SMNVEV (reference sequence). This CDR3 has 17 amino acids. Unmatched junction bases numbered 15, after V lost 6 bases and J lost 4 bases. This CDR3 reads CASSSNRVLAGKYEQYF. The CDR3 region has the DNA TGTGCCAGCAGCTCAAACAGGGTACTAGCGGGAAAGTACGAGCAGTACTTC.

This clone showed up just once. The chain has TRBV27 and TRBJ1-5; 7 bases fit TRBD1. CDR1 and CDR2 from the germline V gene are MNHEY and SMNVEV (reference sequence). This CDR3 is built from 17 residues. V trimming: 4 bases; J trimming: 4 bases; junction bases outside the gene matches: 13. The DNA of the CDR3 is TGTGCCAGCAGTTCTTATCCCTCAGGGGGAAGGAATCAGCCCCAGCATTTT. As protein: CASSSYPSGGRNQPQHF.

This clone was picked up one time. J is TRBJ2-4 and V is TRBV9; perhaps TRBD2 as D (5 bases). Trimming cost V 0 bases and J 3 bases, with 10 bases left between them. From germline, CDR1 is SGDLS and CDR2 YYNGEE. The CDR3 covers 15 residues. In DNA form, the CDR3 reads TGTGCCAGCAGCGTAGGAGGAGACTACAAAAACATTCAGTACTTC. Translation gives CASSVGGDYKNIQYF.

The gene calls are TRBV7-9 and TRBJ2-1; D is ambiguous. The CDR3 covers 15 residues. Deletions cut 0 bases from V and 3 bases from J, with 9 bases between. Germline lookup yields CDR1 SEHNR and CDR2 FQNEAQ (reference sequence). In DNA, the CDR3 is TGTGCCAGCAGCTTAGCGCAACAATACTACAATGAGCAGTTCTTC. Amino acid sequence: CASSLAQQYYNEQFF. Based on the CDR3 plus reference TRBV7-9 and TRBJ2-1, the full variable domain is DTGVSQNPRHKITKRGQNVTFRCDPISEHNRLYWYRQTLGQGPEFLTYFQNEAQLEKSRLLSDRFSAERPKGSFSTLEIQRTEQGDSAMYLCASSLAQQYYNEQFFGPGTRLTVL.

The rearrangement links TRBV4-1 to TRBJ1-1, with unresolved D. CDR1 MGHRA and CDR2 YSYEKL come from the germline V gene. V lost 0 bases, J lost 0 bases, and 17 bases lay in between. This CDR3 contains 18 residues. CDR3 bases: TGCGCCAGCAGCCAAGACTTCCTCGGAGGTCCCATGAACACTGAAGCTTTCTTT. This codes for CASSQDFLGGPMNTEAFF.

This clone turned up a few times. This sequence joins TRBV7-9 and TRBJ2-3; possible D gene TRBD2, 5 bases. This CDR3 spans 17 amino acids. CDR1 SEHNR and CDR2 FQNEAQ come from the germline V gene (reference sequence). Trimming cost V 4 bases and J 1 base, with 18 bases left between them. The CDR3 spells CASSSRVSSVGTDTQYF. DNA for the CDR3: TGTGCCAGCAGCTCCCGGGTTAGTAGCGTTGGCACAGATACGCAGTATTTT. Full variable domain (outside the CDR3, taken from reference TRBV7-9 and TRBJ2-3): DTGVSQNPRHKITKRGQNVTFRCDPISEHNRLYWYRQTLGQGPEFLTYFQNEAQLEKSRLLSDRFSAERPKGSFSTLEIQRTEQGDSAMYLCASSSRVSSVGTDTQYFGPGTRLTVL.

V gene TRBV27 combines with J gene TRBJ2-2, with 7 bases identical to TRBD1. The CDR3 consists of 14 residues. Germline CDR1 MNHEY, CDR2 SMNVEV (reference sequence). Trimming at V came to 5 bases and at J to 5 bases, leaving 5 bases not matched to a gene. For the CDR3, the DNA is TGTGCCAGCAGTCCCCACAGGGGTACCGGGGAGCTGTTTTTT. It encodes CASSPHRGTGELFF.

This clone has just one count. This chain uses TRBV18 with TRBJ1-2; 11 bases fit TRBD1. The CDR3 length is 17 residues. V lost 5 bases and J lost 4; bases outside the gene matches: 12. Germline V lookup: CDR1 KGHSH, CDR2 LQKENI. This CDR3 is CASSASYPDRGLYGYTF. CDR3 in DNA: TGTGCCAGCTCAGCATCCTACCCGGACAGGGGGCTCTATGGCTACACCTTC.

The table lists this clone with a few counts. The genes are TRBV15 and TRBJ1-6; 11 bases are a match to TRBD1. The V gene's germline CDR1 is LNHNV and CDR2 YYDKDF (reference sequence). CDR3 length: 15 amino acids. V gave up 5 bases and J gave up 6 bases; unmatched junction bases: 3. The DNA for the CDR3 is TGTGCCACCAGCGGACAGGGGGCGCGTAATTCACCCCTCCACTTT. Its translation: CATSGQGARNSPLHF.

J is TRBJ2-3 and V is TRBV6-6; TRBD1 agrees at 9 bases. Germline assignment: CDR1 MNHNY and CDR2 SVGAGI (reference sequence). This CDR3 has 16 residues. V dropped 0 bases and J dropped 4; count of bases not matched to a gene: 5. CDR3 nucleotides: TGTGCCAGCAGTTACTCTCGGACAGGGGAGGCAGATACGCAGTATTTT. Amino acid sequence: CASSYSRTGEADTQYF.

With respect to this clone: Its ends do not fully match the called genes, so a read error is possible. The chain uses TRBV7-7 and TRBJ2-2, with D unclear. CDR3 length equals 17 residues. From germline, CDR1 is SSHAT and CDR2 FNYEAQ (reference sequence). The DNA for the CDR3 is TGTGCTAGCAGCTTAGCCCCCGGCGCCTCGAACACCGGGGAGCTGTTTTTT. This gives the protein CASSLAPGASNTGELFF.

The CDR3 region is CASSGVGTNEKLFF. CDR3 sequence (DNA): TGTGCCAGCAGCGGCGTTGGTACTAATGAAAAACTGTTTTTT. The chain employs TRBV5-5 and TRBJ1-4; D is unresolved. This CDR3 contains 14 residues. The ends were cut back, 4 bases at V and 2 bases at J, with 9 bases in the middle. The germline V gene encodes CDR1 SGHKS and CDR2 YYEKEE (reference sequence).

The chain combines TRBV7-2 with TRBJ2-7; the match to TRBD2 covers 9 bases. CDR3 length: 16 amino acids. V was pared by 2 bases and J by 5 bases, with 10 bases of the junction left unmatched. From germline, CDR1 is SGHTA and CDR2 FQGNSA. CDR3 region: CASSLRPGLAGHEQYF. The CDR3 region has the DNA TGTGCCAGCAGCTTACGGCCCGGGCTAGCGGGACACGAGCAGTACTTC.